What follows are 18 T cell receptor beta chains derived from one specimen sequenced in a study of regulatory T cells in long-lasting Graves disease. The sample's time point: persistent/refractory GD, antithyroid drugs over 5 years with positive TRAb. Preparation of the TCR library used RNA extracted from PBMCs. For TCR beta, libraries came from iRepertoire HTBI primers and Arm-PCR of CDR3 regions. Using its own MiXCR run on the multiplex PCR reads, TCRdb lists one record per CDR3 protein. This sample yields about 470,000 distinct CDR3 sequences, of which under 25% are seen a single time; 6.5% to 9% belongs to the top ten. The sequencing used peripheral blood mononuclear cells (PBMCs), collected when the disease was refractory, from a patient treated with antithyroid drugs. The receptor source for this set is a female donor with Graves disease.

This clonotype was counted only a few times. The chain uses TRBV5-1 and TRBJ2-4, with D perhaps matching TRBD1 or TRBD2 (5 bases each). The V gene lost 2 bases and the J gene lost 7 bases, with 13 bases spanning the gap. The CDR3 contains 14 residues. The germline V gene encodes CDR1 SGHRS and CDR2 YFSETQ. CDR3 sequence (DNA): TGCGCCAGCAGCTTCGAGGGGCGTTTGAACATTCAGTACTTC. Translating gives CASSFEGRLNIQYF.

The gene calls are TRBV19 and TRBJ2-6; D gene uncertain. The germline V gene has CDR1 LNHDA and CDR2 SQIVND (reference sequence). CDR3 length: 13 residues. V was trimmed by 7 bases and J by 0 bases, leaving 4 bases between them. As DNA, the CDR3 is TGTGCCAGTATCCTCTCTGGGGCCAACGTCCTGACTTTC. Residues: CASILSGANVLTF.

This clonotype was picked up a small number of times. The chain is built from TRBV10-3 and TRBJ1-1; unclear D gene. Germline assignment: CDR1 ENHRY and CDR2 SYGVKD. Trimming took off 0 bases at V and 1 base at J, with 15 bases between the two ends. The CDR3 runs 17 residues. This chain's CDR3 is CAISESTGPLRNTEAFF. CDR3 DNA sequence: TGTGCCATCAGTGAGTCAACGGGCCCTCTACGGAACACTGAAGCTTTCTTT.

The chain joins TRBV27 to TRBJ2-7; D not resolved. Deletions cut 6 bases from V and 2 bases from J, with 14 bases between. From germline, CDR1 is MNHEY and CDR2 SMNVEV (reference sequence). The CDR3 length is 14 residues. The CDR3 DNA reads TGTGCCAGCAGCATCGACGGAGAACCCTACGAGCAGTACTTC. It codes for CASSIDGEPYEQYF.

The table lists this clonotype with many counts. The chain links TRBV2 to TRBJ2-1; 14 nucleotides align to TRBD2. V shed 6 bases, J shed 4 bases, and the junction held 8 bases outside the gene matches. This CDR3 has 17 residues. The V gene's germline CDR1 is SNHLY and CDR2 FYNNEI. The CDR3 sequence: CASSGLAGGPKYNEQFF. The CDR3 region has the DNA TGTGCCAGCAGCGGACTAGCGGGGGGCCCTAAGTACAATGAGCAGTTCTTC.

This clonotype was picked up many times. The chain couples TRBV28 to TRBJ2-7; no clear D gene. Trimming removed 5 bases at V and 3 bases at J, with 5 bases between. CDR1 is MDHEN and CDR2 is SYDVKM in the germline V gene. The CDR3 has 11 residues. The CDR3 DNA sequence: TGTGCCAGCAGTGGCCGCTACGAGCAGTACTTC. Translated, it gives CASSGRYEQYF.

In its sample, this clonotype was seen a few times. V gene TRBV19 combines with J gene TRBJ1-6, with D perhaps matching TRBD1 (6 bases). With 4 bases removed from V and 0 bases from J, the gap between germline ends came to 22 bases. CDR1 is LNHDA and CDR2 is SQIVND in the germline V gene (reference sequence). This CDR3 is built from 20 residues. CDR3 region: CASSTPLGRDTSSYNSPLHF. CDR3 DNA: TGTGCCAGTAGTACCCCACTCGGGAGGGACACGAGCTCCTATAATTCACCCCTCCACTTT. Full variable domain (rest looked up from reference TRBV19 and TRBJ1-6): DGGITQSPKYLFRKEGQNVTLSCEQNLNHDAMYWYRQDPGQGLRLIYYSQIVNDFQKGDIAEGYSVSREKKESFPLTVTSAQKNPTAFYLCASSTPLGRDTSSYNSPLHFGNGTRLTVT.

J is TRBJ1-2 and V is TRBV5-1; D possibly corresponds to TRBD1 (5 bases). The V end lost 0 bases, the J end lost 4 bases, and 10 bases lay between the germline ends. Per the germline V gene, CDR1 is SGHRS and CDR2 is YFSETQ. The CDR3 extends over 14 amino acids. CDR3 residues: CASSLDAGPYGYTF. DNA for the CDR3: TGCGCCAGCAGCTTGGACGCAGGGCCCTATGGCTACACCTTC. The variable domain in full, completed from reference TRBV5-1 and TRBJ1-2, reads KAGVTQTPRYLIKTRGQQVTLSCSPISGHRSVSWYQQTPGQGLQFLFEYFSETQRNKGNFPGRFSGRQFSNSRSEMNVSTLELGDSALYLCASSLDAGPYGYTFGSGTRLTVV.

The chain joins TRBV28 to TRBJ1-2; D ambiguous. Trimming left V 2 bases short and J 4 bases short, with 11 bases between. Germline assignment: CDR1 MDHEN and CDR2 SYDVKM. This CDR3 is built from 14 residues. The CDR3 DNA reads as TGTGCCAGCAGTTTAAGTAAGGGAACCTATGGCTACACCTTC. Its protein is CASSLSKGTYGYTF.

This clonotype was observed many times. This sequence joins TRBV28 and TRBJ2-7; D may be TRBD2 (5 bases). V lost 7 bases and J lost 7, with 14 bases in between. This CDR3 region has 12 residues. Per the germline V gene, CDR1 is MDHEN and CDR2 is SYDVKM. CDR3 protein: CASNSGYDEQYF. The CDR3 DNA follows: TGTGCCAGCAACAGCGGATATGATGAGCAGTACTTC.

This clonotype was recorded at least ten times. The CDR3 protein is CATRDRSYEQYF. CDR3 coding DNA: TGTGCCACAAGGGACAGATCCTACGAGCAGTACTTC. The genes are TRBV10-3 and TRBJ2-7; 7 bases align to TRBD1. The germline gives CDR1 ENHRY, CDR2 SYGVKD. CDR3 size: 12 residues. V lost 10 bases to trimming and J lost 1 base; unmatched junction nucleotides: 4.

The chain carries TRBV5-8 and TRBJ1-3; perhaps TRBD1 as D (5 bases). The germline V gene has CDR1 SGHTS and CDR2 YDEGEE. There are 16 residues in the CDR3. Between the trimmed V and J ends, which lost 3 bases and 0 bases, there was a span of 13 bases. The CDR3 loop reads CASSSFRGTSGNTIYF. The CDR3 coding sequence is TGTGCCAGCAGCTCCTTTCGGGGGACCTCTGGAAACACCATATATTTT.

CDR3: CASSVSSSGSSYEQYF. CDR3 DNA: TGTGCCAGCAGCGTCTCCTCTAGCGGGAGCTCCTACGAGCAGTACTTC. The V and J genes are TRBV9 and TRBJ2-7; 10 positions agree with TRBD2. Germline assignment: CDR1 SGDLS and CDR2 YYNGEE. CDR3 size: 16 residues. V dropped 2 bases and J dropped 0; count of bases not matched to a gene: 5.

This chain joins TRBV6-2 or TRBV6-3 and TRBJ2-5; D possibly uses TRBD1 or TRBD2 (5 bases each). Germline values: CDR1 MNHEY, CDR2 SVGEGT. CDR3 length: 16 residues. V lost 6 bases to trimming and J lost 0 bases, with 17 bases between them. This chain's CDR3 is CASSPWGSDYQETQYF. CDR3 nucleotides: TGTGCCAGCAGCCCGTGGGGGAGTGACTACCAAGAGACCCAGTACTTC.

This clonotype was seen a handful of times. The CDR3 DNA sequence: TGTGCCAGCAGCCGACGGGCCTCAAATGAGCAGTTCTTC. Amino acid sequence: CASSRRASNEQFF. The V and J genes are TRBV11-2 and TRBJ2-1, with D hard to call. Germline V gene sequence: CDR1 SGHAT, CDR2 FQNNGV. Trimming took 5 bases from V and 7 from J, leaving 12 bases between them. The CDR3 extends over 13 amino acids.

The chain combines TRBV10-3 with TRBJ2-7, with D possibly called TRBD1 or TRBD2 (6 bases each). Germline V gene sequence: CDR1 ENHRY, CDR2 SYGVKD. The CDR3 sequence is 12 residues long. Between the trimmed V and J ends, which lost 7 bases and 6 bases, there was a span of 13 bases. The CDR3, as DNA: TGTGCCATCAAGTCGGGGGCTGGCGAGCAGTACTTC. Its translation is CAIKSGAGEQYF.

In this sample, this clonotype turned up many times. The chain carries TRBV29-1 and TRBJ2-7; TRBD1 matches 7 bases. The CDR3 spans 14 residues. V was clipped by 6 bases and J by 0 bases; unmatched bases: 8. The germline CDR1 and CDR2 sequences are SQVTM and ANQGSEA. This CDR3 reads CSVAGTESSYEQYF. The DNA for the CDR3 is TGCAGCGTGGCCGGGACAGAGAGCTCCTACGAGCAGTACTTC.

In regard to this clonotype: Just one base apart from a much larger clone, this may be a read error. The final CDR3 position lacks the conserved phenylalanine or tryptophan, pointing to a likely read error. This sequence joins TRBV24-1 and TRBJ1-6, with D hard to call. The CDR3 runs 16 residues. The ends were cut back, 3 bases at V and 10 bases at J, with 18 bases in the middle. CDR1 KGHDR and CDR2 SFDVKD come from the germline V gene. The CDR3: CATSDTREGEKSPLHS. In nucleotides, the CDR3 is TGTGCCACCAGTGATACCCGAGAGGGAGAGAAATCACCCCTCCACTCT.